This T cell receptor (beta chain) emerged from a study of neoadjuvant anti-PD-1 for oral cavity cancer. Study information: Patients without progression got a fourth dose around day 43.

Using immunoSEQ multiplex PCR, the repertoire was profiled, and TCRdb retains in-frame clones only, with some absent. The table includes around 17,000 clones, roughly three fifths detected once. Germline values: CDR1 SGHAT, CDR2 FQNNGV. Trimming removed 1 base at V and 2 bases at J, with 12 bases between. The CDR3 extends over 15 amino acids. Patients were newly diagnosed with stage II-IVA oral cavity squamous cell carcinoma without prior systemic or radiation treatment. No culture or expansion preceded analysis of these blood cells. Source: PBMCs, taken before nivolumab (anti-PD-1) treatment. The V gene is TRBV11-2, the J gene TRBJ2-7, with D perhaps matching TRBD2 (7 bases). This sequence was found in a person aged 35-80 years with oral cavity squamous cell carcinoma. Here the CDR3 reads CASSLGGAGAYEQYF. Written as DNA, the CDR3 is TGTGCCAGCAGCTTAGGGGGGGCGGGAGCCTACGAGCAGTACTTC.